This TCR beta chain is drawn from a study of molecular identifiers for immune sequencing clone quantification. As for the study in general: In replicates, RNA taken from around 20,000 or 100,000 naive CD8 cells was divided five ways, and four portions underwent sequencing.

The CDR3 spans 14 residues. The V gene end was trimmed by 6 bases and the J gene end by 4 bases; junction bases not matched to a gene: 8. From germline, CDR1 is LNHDA and CDR2 SQIVND (reference sequence). Via MiXCR, TCRdb re-called the PCR reads, giving one row per CDR3 protein. The sample includes more than 250,000 distinct CDR3 sequences, about a fifth of them seen just once. This clonotype was counted at least ten times. This receptor was obtained from a human donor in good health. Some libraries in this study had Jurkat cell RNA spiked in. The chain is built from TRBV19 and TRBJ1-1; 7 positions match TRBD1. The sequencing input was naive CD8+ T cells from blood, with Jurkat cell RNA spiked in. This sample's subset: FACS-sorted CD8+CD4-CCR7+CD45RA+ naive T cells. CDR3 in amino acids: CASSLDRAATEAFF. The DNA for the CDR3 is TGTGCCAGTAGCCTCGACAGGGCGGCCACTGAAGCTTTCTTT.